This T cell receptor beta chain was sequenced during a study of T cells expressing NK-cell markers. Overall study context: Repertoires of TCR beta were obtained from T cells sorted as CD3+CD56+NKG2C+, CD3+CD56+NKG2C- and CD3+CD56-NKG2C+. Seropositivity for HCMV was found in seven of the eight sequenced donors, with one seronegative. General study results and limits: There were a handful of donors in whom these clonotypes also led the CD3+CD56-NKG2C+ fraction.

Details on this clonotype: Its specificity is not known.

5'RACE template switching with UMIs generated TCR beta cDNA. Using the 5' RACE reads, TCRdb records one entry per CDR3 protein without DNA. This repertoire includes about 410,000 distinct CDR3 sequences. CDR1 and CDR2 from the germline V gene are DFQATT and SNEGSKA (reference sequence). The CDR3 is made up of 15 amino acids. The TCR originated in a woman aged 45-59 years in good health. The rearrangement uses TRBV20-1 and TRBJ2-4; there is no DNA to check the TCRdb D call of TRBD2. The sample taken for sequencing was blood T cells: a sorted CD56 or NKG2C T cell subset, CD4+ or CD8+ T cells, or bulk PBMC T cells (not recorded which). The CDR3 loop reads CSARGAAGGRDIQYF.